This TCR beta chain came from a study of blood T cell repertoires in COVID-19. Looking at the study overall: Samples taken during acute and convalescent COVID-19 were collected in the United States, Italy and Spain.

This clone was seen just once. The assay was immunoSEQ multiplex PCR, and TCRdb's table has in-frame clones only and misses some. The sample records fewer than 250,000 clones, around 91% being singletons. V lost 6 bases to trimming and J lost 2 bases, with 14 bases between them. Per germline, CDR1 LNHDA and CDR2 SQIVND (reference sequence). The CDR3 is 14 amino acids. The clonotype was recovered from a man aged 30-40 years who had been exposed to COVID-19. The V and J genes are TRBV19 and TRBJ2-7; a possible D gene is TRBD1 (7 bases). The sequencing sample was made of PBMCs or T cells enriched from blood (not recorded which). The CDR3 here is CASRGAGGTYEQYF. CDR3 DNA sequence: TGTGCCAGTAGGGGGGCAGGGGGGACCTACGAGCAGTACTTC.